This note documents a single T cell receptor beta chain sequence. How the authors handled the data: Using reference gene primer amplification, nucleated cell counts were estimated. TCRdb's copy holds only in-frame clones and misses some; the assay was immunoSEQ multiplex PCR. V and J calls and clone size are those listed in that table; D and trimming were worked out from the DNA. This sample yields some 45,000 clones, of which roughly 82% are seen a single time; 23% belongs to the top ten. Trimming pared 0 bases from V and 3 bases from J, leaving 3 bases between. CDR1 is MNHEY and CDR2 is SVGEGT in the germline V gene. The CDR3 extends over 12 amino acids. This entry belongs to a study of blood T cell repertoires in COVID-19. Study as a whole: Samples of COVID-19 (acute and convalescent) were obtained from the United States, Italy and Spain. PBMCs, B-cell-depleted T cells, or T cells provided the cDNA or gDNA that made up the material.

The clonotype originates from a woman in her sixties with acute or convalescent COVID-19. Sequenced sample: peripheral blood. The chain employs TRBV6-2 or TRBV6-3 and TRBJ2-7; D is undetermined. The CDR3 reads CASSYSYYEQYF. DNA of the CDR3: TGTGCCAGCAGTTACTCCTACTACGAGCAGTACTTC.